This T cell receptor beta chain was recovered during a study of shared clonotypes between healthy human individuals. About the study: Each donor contributed plates that comprised three CD4 naive, three CD4 memory, two CD8 naive and one CD8 memory. Whole-study results and caveats: Several donors showed sharing of about 5.5% of naive CD4 clonotypes. Estimated richness values were generally larger in naive subsets than in memory subsets.

As handled by the study authors: ImmunoSEQ only sent back junction sequences with no quality scores, so filtering was done differently. Profiled with immunoSEQ multiplex PCR; TCRdb holds only in-frame clones, not every one. The V and J calls and clone size come from that table; D and trimming were worked out from the DNA. The data hold around 600,000 clones, with 85% to 95% observed a single time. Cells designated naive CD8 were CD45RO-negative and were positively selected for CCR7, with terminally differentiated effector memory CD45RA+ cells excluded. As concerns this clone: Its antigen is not identified. This specimen includes other DNA sequences encoding the same CDR3.

The CDR3 runs 12 residues. CDR1 and CDR2 (germline): SGHRS, YFSETQ. V shed 0 bases and J shed 7 bases, with 8 bases lying between them. Material for sequencing was naive CD8+ T cells sorted from blood. The chain carries TRBV5-1 and TRBJ2-7; unclear D gene. This receptor was obtained from a woman aged 25 to 39 in good health. The DNA for the CDR3 is TGCGCCAGCAGCTTGGTGGGTCCGGAGCAGTACTTC. Protein product: CASSLVGPEQYF.